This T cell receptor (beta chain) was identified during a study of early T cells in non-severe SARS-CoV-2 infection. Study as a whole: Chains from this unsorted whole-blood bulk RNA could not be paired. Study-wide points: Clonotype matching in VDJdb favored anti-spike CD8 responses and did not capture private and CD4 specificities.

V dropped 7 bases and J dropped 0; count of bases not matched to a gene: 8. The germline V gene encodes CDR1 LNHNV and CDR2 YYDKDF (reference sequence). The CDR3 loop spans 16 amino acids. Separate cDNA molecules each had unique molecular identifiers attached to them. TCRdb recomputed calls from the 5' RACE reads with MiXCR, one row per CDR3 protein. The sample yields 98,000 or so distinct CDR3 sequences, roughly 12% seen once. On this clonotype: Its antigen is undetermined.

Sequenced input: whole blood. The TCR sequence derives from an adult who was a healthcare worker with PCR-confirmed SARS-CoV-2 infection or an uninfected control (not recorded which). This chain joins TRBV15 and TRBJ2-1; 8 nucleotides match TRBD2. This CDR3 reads CATIVAGSDSYNEQFF. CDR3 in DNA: TGTGCCACCATAGTAGCGGGATCTGACTCCTACAATGAGCAGTTCTTC.